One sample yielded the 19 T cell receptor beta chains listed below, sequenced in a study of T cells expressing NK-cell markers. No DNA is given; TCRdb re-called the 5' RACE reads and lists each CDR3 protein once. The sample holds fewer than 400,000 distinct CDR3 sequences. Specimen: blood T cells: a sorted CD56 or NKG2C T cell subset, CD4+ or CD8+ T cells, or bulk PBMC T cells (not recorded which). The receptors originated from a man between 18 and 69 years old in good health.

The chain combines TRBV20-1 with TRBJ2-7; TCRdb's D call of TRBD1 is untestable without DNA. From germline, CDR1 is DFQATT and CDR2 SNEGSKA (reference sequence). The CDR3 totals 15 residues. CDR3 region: CSARRGTGVSYEQYF.

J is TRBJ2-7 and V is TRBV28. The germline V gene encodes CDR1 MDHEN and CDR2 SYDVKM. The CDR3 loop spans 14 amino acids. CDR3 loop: CASRGSGTRIAQYF.

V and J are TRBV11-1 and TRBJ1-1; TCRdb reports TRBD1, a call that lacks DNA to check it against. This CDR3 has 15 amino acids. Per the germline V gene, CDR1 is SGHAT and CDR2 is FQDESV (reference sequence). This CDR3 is CASRRKTGPNTEAFF.

CDR3 region: CASSPPNRSDNEKLFF. The J gene is TRBJ1-4, the V gene TRBV18. CDR1 is KGHSH, CDR2 LQKENI, per germline. This CDR3 contains 16 residues.

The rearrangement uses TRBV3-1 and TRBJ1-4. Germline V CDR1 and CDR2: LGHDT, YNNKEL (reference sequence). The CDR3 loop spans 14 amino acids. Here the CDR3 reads CASNQRASNEKLFF.

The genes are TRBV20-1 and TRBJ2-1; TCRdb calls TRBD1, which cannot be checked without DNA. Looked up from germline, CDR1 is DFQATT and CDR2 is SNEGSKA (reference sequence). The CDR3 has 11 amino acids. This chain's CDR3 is CSARVSPEQFF.

Here the CDR3 reads CASSEGGDRRIWAQYF. This chain uses TRBV7-2 with TRBJ2-5; without DNA, the TCRdb call of TRBD1 cannot be checked. The CDR3 is 16 amino acids. CDR1 is SGHTA, CDR2 FQGNSA, per germline.

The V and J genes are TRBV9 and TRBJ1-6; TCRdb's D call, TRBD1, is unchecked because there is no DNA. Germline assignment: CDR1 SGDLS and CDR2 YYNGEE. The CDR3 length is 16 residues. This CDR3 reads CASSVDLGARNSPLHF. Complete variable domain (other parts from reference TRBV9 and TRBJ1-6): DSGVTQTPKHLITATGQRVTLRCSPRSGDLSVYWYQQSLDQGLQFLIQYYNGEERAKGNILERFSAQQFPDLHSELNLSSLELGDSALYFCASSVDLGARNSPLHFGNGTRLTVT.

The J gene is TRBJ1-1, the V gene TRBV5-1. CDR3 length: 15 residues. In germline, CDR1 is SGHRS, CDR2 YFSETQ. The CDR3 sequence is CASSLAQVTGTEAFF.

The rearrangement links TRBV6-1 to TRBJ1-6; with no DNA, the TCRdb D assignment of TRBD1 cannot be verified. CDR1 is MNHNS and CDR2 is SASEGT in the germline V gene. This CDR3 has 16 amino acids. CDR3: CASRPLQGGGYSPLHF.

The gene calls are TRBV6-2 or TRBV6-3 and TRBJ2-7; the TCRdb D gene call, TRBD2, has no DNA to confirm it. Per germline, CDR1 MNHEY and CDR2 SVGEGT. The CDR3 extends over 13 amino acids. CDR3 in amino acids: CASRRTSEFEQYF.

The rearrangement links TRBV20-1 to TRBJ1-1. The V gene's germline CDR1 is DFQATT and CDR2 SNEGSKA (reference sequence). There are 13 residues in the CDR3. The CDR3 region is CSARDRINTEAFF.

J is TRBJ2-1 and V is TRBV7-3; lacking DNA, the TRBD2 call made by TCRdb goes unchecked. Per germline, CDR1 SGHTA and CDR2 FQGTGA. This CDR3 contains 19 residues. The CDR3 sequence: CASSLQPPGLSGGVVEQFF.

CDR3 amino acids: CASSFLAGGREQYF. The chain links TRBV27 to TRBJ2-7; TCRdb reports TRBD2, a call that lacks DNA to check it against. This CDR3 region has 14 residues. CDR1 and CDR2 (germline): MNHEY, SMNVEV (reference sequence).

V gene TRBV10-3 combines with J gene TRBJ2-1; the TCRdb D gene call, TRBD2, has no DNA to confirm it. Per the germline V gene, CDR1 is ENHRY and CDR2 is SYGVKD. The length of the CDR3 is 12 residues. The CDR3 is CAISVGAKEQFF.

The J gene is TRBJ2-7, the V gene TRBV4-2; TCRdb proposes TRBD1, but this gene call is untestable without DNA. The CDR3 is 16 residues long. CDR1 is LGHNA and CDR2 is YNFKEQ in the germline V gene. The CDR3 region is CASSQDKRGPAGEQYF.

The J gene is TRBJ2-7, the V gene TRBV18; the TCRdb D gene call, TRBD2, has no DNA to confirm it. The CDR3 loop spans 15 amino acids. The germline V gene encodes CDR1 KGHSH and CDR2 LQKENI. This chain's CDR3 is CASSPSAALSYEQYF.

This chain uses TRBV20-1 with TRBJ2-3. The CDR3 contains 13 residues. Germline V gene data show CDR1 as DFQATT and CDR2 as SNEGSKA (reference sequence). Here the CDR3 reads CSALDQYSDTQYF.

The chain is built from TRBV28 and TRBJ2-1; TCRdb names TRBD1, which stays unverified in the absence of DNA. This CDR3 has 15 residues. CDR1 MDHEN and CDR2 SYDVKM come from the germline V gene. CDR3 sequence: CASKIRGQRWNEQFF.